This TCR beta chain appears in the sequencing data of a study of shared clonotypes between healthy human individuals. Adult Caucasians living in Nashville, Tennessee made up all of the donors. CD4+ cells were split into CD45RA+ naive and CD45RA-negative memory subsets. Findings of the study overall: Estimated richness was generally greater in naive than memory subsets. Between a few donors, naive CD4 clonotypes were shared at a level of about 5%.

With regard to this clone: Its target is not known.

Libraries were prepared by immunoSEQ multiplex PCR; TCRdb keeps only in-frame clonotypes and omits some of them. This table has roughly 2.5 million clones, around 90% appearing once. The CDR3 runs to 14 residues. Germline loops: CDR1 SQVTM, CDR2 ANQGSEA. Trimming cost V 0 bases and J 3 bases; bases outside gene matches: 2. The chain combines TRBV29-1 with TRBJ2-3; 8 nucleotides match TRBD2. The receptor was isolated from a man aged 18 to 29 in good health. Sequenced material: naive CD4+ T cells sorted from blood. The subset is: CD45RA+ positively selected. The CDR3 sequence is CSVEDRGGTDTQYF. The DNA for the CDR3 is TGCAGCGTTGAAGACCGGGGGGGAACAGATACGCAGTATTTT.